This T cell receptor beta chain appears in the sequencing data of a study of CD8+ T cells in alopecia areata (dated by TCRdb to 2016 to 2018). Background on the whole study: The treated patients, all with moderate-to-severe alopecia areata, were enrolled in an open-label pilot trial of oral tofacitinib given at 5 to 10 mg twice daily. Scalp clonality was compared among normal scalp (n=4), patchy alopecia areata scalp (n=8), and alopecia totalis/universalis scalp (n=8). High-throughput TCRbeta sequencing was used to examine T cell clonal expansion in alopecia areata in both the C3H/HeJ mouse model and human patients. Human TCRbeta sequencing covered scalp tissue and sorted CD4+ and CD8+ peripheral blood T cells from patchy and totalis/universalis alopecia areata patients and healthy controls. Tofacitinib-treated patients had biopsies at baseline and at 4 and 24 weeks of treatment, with a later scalp biopsy in several patients. Disease severity in treated patients was measured with the SALT score, which quantifies the percentage of affected scalp surface area. The RNA source kit depended on sample type: the PAXgene miRNA kit for fixed scalp, the miRNeasy kit for PBMCs, and the RNeasy kit for mouse skin. Patients received tofacitinib for 6 to 18 months and were then followed off drug for 6 months to check for delayed response and recurrence. TCRbeta CDR3 regions were amplified by immunoSEQ multiplex PCR using 35 Vbeta forward and 13 Jbeta reverse primers.

The germline V gene specifies SGHRS as CDR1 and YFSETQ as CDR2. V was cut back by 2 bases and J by 0 bases, leaving a gap of 9 bases between them. The CDR3 goes from the cysteine to the phenylalanine over 15 residues. The CDR3 DNA has 45 bases and is translated from base 1. General conclusions and limits of the study: Tofacitinib significantly lowered scalp clonality and the number of expanded CD8+ clones among the top 100 scalp clones. Many expanded lesional clones were found to persist in scalp and blood during tofacitinib treatment, and relapse after treatment cessation may be partly explained by this persistence. Unlike mouse skin, which is dominated by gammadelta T cells, normal human skin has resident alphabeta T cells that are also sequenced, and this complicates analysis of the scalp TCR repertoire. TCR sequences shared between patients were less clear than in mice, possibly partly because of HLA diversity in the patient population. Because the treated cohort was small and had only one nonresponder, larger studies are needed to examine links between baseline CD8+ expansion and response. Compared with normal scalp, lesional scalp, particularly in alopecia totalis/universalis, had higher clonality and more expanded CD8+ clones, which suggests antigenic drive.

This clone showed up just a few times. Its target antigen remains unknown. Base qualities are not provided; no much larger clone lies one nucleotide away. This specimen's time point label, per the study, means: 20 to 30 weeks on oral tofacitinib. What this sample's treatment or condition label stands for: oral pan-JAK inhibitor, 5-10 mg twice daily. Lesional scalp punch biopsies and peripheral blood were collected from alopecia areata patients. PBMCs were isolated by density centrifugation and stained for CD3, CD4 and CD8, after which CD4+ and CD8+ T cells were sorted on a FACSAria. The library was prepared using the immunoSEQ multiplex PCR assay. RNA was extracted from all samples and reverse transcribed into cDNA as template for TCR sequencing. First-strand cDNA was synthesized using SuperScript III with a 2:1 mix of oligo-dT and random hexamers. Amplification bias was assessed with a synthetic immune receptor repertoire, and residual bias was removed computationally. In the authors' own workflow: Raw reads were preprocessed to remove errors, and CDR3 was defined according to IMGT conventions as the region from the conserved cysteine to phenylalanine. To get clonality, Shannon entropy was normalized by log2 of the number of productive unique TCRs and the result was subtracted from 1. Scalp TCRbeta sequences were cross-referenced with sorted blood CD4 and CD8 repertoires so that the CD4 or CD8 identity of scalp clones could be inferred. In its TCRdb copy, this immuneACCESS table keeps in-frame sequences only and misses some clones. Where compared with another copy, unresolved V genes explain less than half of these, and the others have no known cause. For V, J and clone size, that table is used; D and trimming come from the DNA. This sample is represented by roughly 170,000 clones; roughly 62% of them were singletons. The leading ten clones occupy 10% to 15% of the sample.

The sequence was obtained from a human donor with alopecia areata. The sample consisted of CD8+ T cells sorted from blood, taken at week 24, from a patient treated with tofacitinib. The chain was built from TRBV5-1 and TRBJ2-1, with an unclear D gene assignment. In nucleotide form, the sequence is TGCGCCAGCAGCTTCGGCCAGAGCTCCTACAATGAGCAGTTCTTC. Its coded protein is CASSFGQSSYNEQFF.